The T cell receptor beta chain under discussion was sequenced for a study of Ad26.COV2.S vaccination and SARS-CoV-2 variants. Study-level results: Spike-specific CD8+ and CD4+ T cell responses reportedly showed substantial breadth after vaccination. Whether participants received vaccine or placebo, their non-spike TCR breadth was similar. TCR breadth and depth analyses may have underestimated total T cell responses.

As regards this clone: What it binds is unknown.

Germline lookup yields CDR1 SGHNT and CDR2 YYREEE (reference sequence). Trimming pared 3 bases from V and 2 bases from J, leaving 18 bases between. The CDR3 covers 16 residues. Sequencing used immunoSEQ multiplex PCR; TCRdb keeps in-frame clones, though not all of them. The table lists some 340,000 clones, approximately 80% of them singletons, with under 2.5% in the top ten. The treatment denotes: roughly 19 received Ad26.COV2.S at low or high dose, single or two shots; several received placebo; per-sample allocation not given. On day 63 after the first injection, vaccine and placebo recipients gave samples. An adult of 18-55 years in Boston served as donor.

The clonotype originates from a person aged 18-65 years who received the Ad26.COV2.S COVID-19 vaccine or a placebo. The chain employs TRBV5-4 and TRBJ2-7, with D perhaps matching TRBD1 (6 bases). Sample: peripheral blood, taken in a trial of Ad26.COV2.S vaccine versus placebo. CDR3 loop: CASSSLLSDSPYEQYF. Written as DNA, the CDR3 is TGTGCCAGCAGCTCCCTCCTCTCGGACAGTCCCTACGAGCAGTACTTC. Full variable domain (remainder filled in from reference TRBV5-4 and TRBJ2-7): ETGVTQSPTHLIKTRGQQVTLRCSSQSGHNTVSWYQQALGQGPQFIFQYYREEENGRGNFPPRFSGLQFPNYSSELNVNALELDDSALYLCASSSLLSDSPYEQYFGPGTRLTVT.